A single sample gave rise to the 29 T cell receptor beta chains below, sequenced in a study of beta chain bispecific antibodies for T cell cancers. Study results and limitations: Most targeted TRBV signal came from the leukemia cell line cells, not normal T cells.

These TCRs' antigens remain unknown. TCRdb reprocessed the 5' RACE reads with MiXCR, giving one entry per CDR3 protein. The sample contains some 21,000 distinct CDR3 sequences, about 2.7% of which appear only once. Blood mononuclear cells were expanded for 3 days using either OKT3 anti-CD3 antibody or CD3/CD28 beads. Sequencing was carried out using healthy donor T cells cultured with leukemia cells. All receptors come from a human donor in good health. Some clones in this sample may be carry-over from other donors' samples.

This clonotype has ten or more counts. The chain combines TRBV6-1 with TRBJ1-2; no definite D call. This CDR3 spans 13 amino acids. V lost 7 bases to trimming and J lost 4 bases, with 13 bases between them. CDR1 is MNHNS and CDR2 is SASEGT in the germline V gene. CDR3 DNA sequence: TGTGCCAGCAACCCTTTTGTCGGCTATGGCTACACCTTC. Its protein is CASNPFVGYGYTF.

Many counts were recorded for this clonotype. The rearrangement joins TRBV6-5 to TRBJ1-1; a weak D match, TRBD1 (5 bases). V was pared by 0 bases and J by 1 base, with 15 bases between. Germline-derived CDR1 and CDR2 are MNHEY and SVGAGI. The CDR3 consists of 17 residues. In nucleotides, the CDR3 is TGTGCCAGCAGTTACTCGGTGGGGACCAGGAGGAACACTGAAGCTTTCTTT. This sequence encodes CASSYSVGTRRNTEAFF.

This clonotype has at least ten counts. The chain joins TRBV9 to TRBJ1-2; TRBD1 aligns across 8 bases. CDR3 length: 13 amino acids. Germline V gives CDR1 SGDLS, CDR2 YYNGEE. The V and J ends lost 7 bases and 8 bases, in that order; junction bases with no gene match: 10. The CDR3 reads CASQTGGEGGYTF. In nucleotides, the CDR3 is TGTGCCAGCCAAACAGGGGGAGAAGGCGGCTACACCTTC.

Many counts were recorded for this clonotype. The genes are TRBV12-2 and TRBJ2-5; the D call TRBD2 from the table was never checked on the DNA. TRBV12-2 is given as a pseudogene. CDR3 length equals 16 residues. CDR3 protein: CASRLGSGEGQETQYF. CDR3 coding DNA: TGTGCAAGTCGCTTAGGTAGCGGGGAGGGACAAGAGACCCAGTACTTC.

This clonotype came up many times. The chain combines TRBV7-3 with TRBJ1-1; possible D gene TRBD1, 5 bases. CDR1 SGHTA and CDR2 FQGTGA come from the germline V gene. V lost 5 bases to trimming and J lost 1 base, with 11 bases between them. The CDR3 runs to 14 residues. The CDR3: CASSQTGANTEAFF. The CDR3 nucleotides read TGTGCCAGCAGCCAAACAGGCGCGAACACTGAAGCTTTCTTT.

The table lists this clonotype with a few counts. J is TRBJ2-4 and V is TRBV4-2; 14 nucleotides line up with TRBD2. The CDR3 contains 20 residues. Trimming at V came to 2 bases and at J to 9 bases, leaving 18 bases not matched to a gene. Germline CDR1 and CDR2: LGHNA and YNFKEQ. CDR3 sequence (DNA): TGTGCCAGCAGCCAAACCCCGACTAGCGGGGGGGCCTTTGGATCTACCATTCAGTACTTC. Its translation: CASSQTPTSGGAFGSTIQYF.

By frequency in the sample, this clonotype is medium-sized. CDR3 residues: CSVWWITGELFF. In nucleotides, the CDR3 is TGCAGCGTTTGGTGGATAACCGGGGAGCTGTTTTTT. The J gene is TRBJ2-2, the V gene TRBV29-1, with D unresolved. The germline gives CDR1 SQVTM, CDR2 ANQGSEA. The CDR3 sequence is 12 residues long. The V and J ends lost 5 bases and 5 bases respectively, with 9 bases between them.

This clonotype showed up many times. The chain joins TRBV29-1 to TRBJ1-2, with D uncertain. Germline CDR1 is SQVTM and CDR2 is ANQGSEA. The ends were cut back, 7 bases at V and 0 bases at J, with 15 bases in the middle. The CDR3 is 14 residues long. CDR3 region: CSAHLLGANYGYTF. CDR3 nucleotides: TGCAGCGCCCACCTTCTCGGGGCTAACTATGGCTACACCTTC.

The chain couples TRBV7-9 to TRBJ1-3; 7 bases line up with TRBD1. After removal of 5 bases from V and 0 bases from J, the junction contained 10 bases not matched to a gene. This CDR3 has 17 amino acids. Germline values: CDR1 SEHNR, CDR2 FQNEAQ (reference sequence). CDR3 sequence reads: CASSHRGDGYSGNTIYF. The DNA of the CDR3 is TGTGCCAGCAGCCACAGGGGAGACGGCTACTCTGGAAACACCATATATTTT.

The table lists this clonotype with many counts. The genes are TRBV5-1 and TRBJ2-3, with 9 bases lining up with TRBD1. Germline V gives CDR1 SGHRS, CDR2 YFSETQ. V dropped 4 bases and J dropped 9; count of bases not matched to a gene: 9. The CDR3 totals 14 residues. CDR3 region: CASSLTLTGGTQYF. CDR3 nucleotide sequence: TGCGCCAGCAGCCTCACCTTGACAGGGGGAACGCAGTATTTT.

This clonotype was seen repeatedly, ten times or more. For the CDR3, the DNA is TGCGCCAGCAGCTTTGGTAGCGGGGGGCCAAAGGATACGCAGTATTTT. This sequence encodes CASSFGSGGPKDTQYF. The rearrangement uses TRBV5-1 and TRBJ2-3; 10 bases agree with TRBD2. J was trimmed by 6 bases and V by 2 bases; bases with no gene match: 9. Per the germline V gene, CDR1 is SGHRS and CDR2 is YFSETQ. This CDR3 region has 16 residues.

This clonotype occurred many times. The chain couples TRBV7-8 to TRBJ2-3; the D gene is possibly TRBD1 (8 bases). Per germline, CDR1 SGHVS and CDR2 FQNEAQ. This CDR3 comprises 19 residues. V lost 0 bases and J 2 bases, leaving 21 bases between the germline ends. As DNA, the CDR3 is TGTGCCAGCAGCTTAGCGACAGGGGTATACGGGGGGTACACAGATACGCAGTATTTT. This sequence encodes CASSLATGVYGGYTDTQYF. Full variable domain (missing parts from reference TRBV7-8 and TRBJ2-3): GAGVSQSPRYKVAKRGQDVALRCDPISGHVSLFWYQQALGQGPEFLTYFQNEAQLDKSGLPSDRFFAERPEGSVSTLKIQRTQQEDSAVYLCASSLATGVYGGYTDTQYFGPGTRLTVL.

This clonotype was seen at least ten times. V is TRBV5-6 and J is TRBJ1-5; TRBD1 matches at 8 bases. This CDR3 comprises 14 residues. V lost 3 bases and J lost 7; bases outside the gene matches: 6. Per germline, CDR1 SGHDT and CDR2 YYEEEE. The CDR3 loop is CASSSQGGRQPQHF. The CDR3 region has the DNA TGTGCCAGCAGCTCACAGGGGGGAAGGCAGCCCCAGCATTTT.

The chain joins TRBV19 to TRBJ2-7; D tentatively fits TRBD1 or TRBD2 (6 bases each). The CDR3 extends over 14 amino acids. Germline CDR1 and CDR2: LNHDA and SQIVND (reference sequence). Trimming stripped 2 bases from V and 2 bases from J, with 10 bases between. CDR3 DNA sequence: TGTGCCAGTAGTATAAGGGGGGCGACCTACGAGCAGTACTTC. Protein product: CASSIRGATYEQYF.

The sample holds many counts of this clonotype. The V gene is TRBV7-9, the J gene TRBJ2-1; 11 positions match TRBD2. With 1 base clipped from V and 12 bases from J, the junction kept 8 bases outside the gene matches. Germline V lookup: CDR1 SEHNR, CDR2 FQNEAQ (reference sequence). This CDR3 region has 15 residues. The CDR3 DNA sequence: TGTGCCAGCAGCTTAGAGGGACTAGCGGCCCAGGGGCAGTTCTTC. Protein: CASSLEGLAAQGQFF.

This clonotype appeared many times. The CDR3: CASREFVTGELFF. DNA for the CDR3: TGTGCCAGCAGGGAGTTTGTCACCGGGGAGCTGTTTTTT. The chain uses TRBV12-3 or TRBV12-4 and TRBJ2-2, with unresolved D. The CDR3 is 13 amino acids. The germline V and J ends were trimmed by 6 bases and 4 bases, with 9 bases remaining between them.

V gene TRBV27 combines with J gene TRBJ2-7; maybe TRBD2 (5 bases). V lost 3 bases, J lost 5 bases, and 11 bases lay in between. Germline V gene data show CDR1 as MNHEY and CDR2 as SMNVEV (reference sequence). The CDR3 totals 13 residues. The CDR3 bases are TGTGCCAGCAGTTTGGGGAGTTTTCACGAGCAGTACTTC. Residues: CASSLGSFHEQYF.

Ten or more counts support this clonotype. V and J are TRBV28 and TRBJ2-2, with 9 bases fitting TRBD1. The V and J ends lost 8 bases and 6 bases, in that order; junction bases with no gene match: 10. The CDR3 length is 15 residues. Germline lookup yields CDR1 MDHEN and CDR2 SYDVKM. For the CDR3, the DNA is TGTGCCAGCGAACGGGGACAGGGCCCCTCCGGGGAGCTGTTTTTT. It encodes CASERGQGPSGELFF.

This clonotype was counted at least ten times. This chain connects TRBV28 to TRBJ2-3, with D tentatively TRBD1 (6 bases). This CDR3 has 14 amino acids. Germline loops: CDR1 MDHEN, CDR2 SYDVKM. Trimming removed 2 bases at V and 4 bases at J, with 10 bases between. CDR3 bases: TGTGCCAGCAGTTTAACAGGGAACGCAGATACGCAGTATTTT. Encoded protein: CASSLTGNADTQYF.

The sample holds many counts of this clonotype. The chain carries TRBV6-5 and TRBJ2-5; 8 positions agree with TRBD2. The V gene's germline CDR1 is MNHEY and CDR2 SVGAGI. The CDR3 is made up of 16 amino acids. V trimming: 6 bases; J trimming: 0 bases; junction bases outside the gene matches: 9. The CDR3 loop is CASSLRIAGNQETQYF. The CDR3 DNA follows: TGTGCCAGCAGCCTGAGGATAGCGGGAAACCAAGAGACCCAGTACTTC.

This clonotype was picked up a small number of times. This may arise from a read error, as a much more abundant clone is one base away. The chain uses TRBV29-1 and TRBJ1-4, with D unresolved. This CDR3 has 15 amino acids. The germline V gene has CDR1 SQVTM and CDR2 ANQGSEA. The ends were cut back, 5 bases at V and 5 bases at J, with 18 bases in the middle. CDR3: CSVRPPGKRNEKLFF. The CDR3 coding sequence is TGCAGCGTTCGACCCCCCGGGAAGAGAAATGAAAAACTGTTTTTT.

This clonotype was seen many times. The CDR3 region is CASSEDGEGPQETQYF. CDR3 coding DNA: TGTGCCAGCAGCGAGGACGGGGAGGGCCCCCAAGAGACCCAGTACTTC. The chain combines TRBV5-6 with TRBJ2-5, with TRBD2 matching over 7 bases. Germline CDR1 SGHDT, CDR2 YYEEEE. J lost 1 base, V lost 4 bases, and 10 bases had no gene match. The CDR3 is made up of 16 amino acids. The full variable domain, in which reference TRBV5-6 and TRBJ2-5 provide the parts outside the CDR3, is DAGVTQSPTHLIKTRGQQVTLRCSPKSGHDTVSWYQQALGQGPQFIFQYYEEEERQRGNFPDRFSGHQFPNYSSELNVNALLLGDSALYLCASSEDGEGPQETQYFGPGTRLLVL.

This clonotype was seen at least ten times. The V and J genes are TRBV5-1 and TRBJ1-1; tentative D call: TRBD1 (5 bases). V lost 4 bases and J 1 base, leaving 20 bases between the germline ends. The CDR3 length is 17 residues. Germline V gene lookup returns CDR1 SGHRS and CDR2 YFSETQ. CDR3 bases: TGCGCCAGCAGCAGGCCAGGGTTCGGGATGGGGAACACTGAAGCTTTCTTT. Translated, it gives CASSRPGFGMGNTEAFF.

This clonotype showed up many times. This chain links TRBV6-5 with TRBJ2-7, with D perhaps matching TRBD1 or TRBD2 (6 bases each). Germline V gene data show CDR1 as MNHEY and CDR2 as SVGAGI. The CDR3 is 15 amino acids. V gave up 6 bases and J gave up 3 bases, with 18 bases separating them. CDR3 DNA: TGTGCCAGCAGCCCGATTCAAGGGGGGATCTACGAGCAGTACTTC. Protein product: CASSPIQGGIYEQYF.

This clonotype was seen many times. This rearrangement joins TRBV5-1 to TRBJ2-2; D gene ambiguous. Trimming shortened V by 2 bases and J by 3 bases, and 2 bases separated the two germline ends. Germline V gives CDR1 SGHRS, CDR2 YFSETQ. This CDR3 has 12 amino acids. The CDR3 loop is CASSFHTGELFF. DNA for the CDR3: TGCGCCAGCAGCTTTCACACCGGGGAGCTGTTTTTT.

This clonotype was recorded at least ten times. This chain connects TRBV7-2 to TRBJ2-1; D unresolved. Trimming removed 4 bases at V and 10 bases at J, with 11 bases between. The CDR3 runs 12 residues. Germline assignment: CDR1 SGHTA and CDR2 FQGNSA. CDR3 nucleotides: TGTGCCAGCAGCTCACAGAGGAAGGAGCAGTTCTTC. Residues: CASSSQRKEQFF.

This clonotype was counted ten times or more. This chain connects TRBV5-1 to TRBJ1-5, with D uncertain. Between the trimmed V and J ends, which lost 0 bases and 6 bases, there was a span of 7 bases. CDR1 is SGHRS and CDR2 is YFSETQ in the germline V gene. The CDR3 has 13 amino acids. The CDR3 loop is CASSLDISQPQHF. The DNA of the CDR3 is TGCGCCAGCAGCTTGGATATCAGTCAGCCCCAGCATTTT.

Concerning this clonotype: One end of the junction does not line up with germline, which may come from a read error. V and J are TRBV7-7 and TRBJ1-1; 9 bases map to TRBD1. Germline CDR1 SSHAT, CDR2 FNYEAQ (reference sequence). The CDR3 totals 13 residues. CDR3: CASSRDRDTEAFF. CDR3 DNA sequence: TGTGCTAGCAGTCGGGACAGGGACACTGAAGCTTTCTTT.

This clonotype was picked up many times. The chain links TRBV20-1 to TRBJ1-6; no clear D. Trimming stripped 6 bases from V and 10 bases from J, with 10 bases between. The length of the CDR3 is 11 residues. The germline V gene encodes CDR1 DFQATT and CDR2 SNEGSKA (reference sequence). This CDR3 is CSAAHASPLHF. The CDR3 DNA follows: TGCAGTGCCGCTCACGCCTCACCCCTCCACTTT.